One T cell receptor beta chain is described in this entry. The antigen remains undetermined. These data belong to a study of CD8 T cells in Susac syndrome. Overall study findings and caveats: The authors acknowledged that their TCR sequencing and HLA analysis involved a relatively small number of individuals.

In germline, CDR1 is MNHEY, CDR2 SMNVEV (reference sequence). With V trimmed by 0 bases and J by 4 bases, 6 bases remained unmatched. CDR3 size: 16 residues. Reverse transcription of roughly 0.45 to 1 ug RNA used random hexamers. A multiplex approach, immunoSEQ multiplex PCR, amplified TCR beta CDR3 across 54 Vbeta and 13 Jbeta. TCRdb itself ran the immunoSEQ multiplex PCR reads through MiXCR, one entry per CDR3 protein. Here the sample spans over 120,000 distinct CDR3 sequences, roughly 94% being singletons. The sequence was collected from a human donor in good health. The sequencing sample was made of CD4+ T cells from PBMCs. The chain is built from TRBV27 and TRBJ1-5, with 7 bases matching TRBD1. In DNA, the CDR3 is TGTGCCAGCAGTTTATCGGGGACAGCACCGAATCAGCCCCAGCATTTT. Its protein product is CASSLSGTAPNQPQHF.